Listed here are 32 T cell receptor beta chains from one sample, sequenced in a study of T cells in narcolepsy. The data were produced by immunoSEQ multiplex PCR, yet TCRdb's version contains in-frame clones alone and is incomplete. The sample holds tens of thousands of clones; over 75% are singletons and the top ten take 0.95% to 1.5%. The sequenced material came from CD45RA- memory CD4+ T cells from PBMCs. These receptors were obtained from a human donor with narcolepsy.

The genes are TRBV27 and TRBJ1-6; D not certain. CDR3 size: 17 residues. Germline-derived CDR1 and CDR2 are MNHEY and SMNVEV (reference sequence). The germline V and J ends were trimmed by 2 bases and 0 bases, with 11 bases remaining between them. CDR3 residues: CASSLQAVSSYNSPLHF. DNA for the CDR3: TGTGCCAGCAGTTTACAGGCAGTCAGCTCCTATAATTCACCCCTCCACTTT.

Regarding this clone: Within the sample, other DNA sequences also encode this same CDR3. This chain links TRBV14 with TRBJ1-2, with TRBD1 matching over 7 bases. Losses at the gene ends were 0 bases for V and 6 bases for J; bases not matched to a gene: 16. This CDR3 comprises 18 residues. CDR1 and CDR2 (germline): SGHDN, FVKESK. Written as DNA, the CDR3 is TGTGCCAGCAGCCAAGAGCTCATCATGACAGGGATTTTTGATGGCTACACCTTC. Encoded protein: CASSQELIMTGIFDGYTF.

This clone appeared a few times. This chain links TRBV6-5 with TRBJ1-5; D unresolved. CDR3 length equals 14 residues. Germline V gives CDR1 MNHEY, CDR2 SVGAGI. V lost 6 bases, J lost 5 bases, and 14 bases lay in between. CDR3 amino acids: CASSSQRADQPQHF. For the CDR3, the DNA is TGTGCCAGCAGCTCTCAGCGGGCTGATCAGCCCCAGCATTTT.

Only a few counts were recorded for this clone. The chain is built from TRBV27 and TRBJ1-1, with D tentatively TRBD1 (6 bases). Germline V lookup: CDR1 MNHEY, CDR2 SMNVEV (reference sequence). With 7 bases removed from V and 4 bases from J, the gap between germline ends came to 13 bases. This CDR3 has 13 amino acids. CDR3 sequence reads: CASTRGGSTEAFF. The CDR3 nucleotides read TGTGCCAGCACTAGGGGGGGGTCCACTGAAGCTTTCTTT.

The chain links TRBV7-2 to TRBJ2-1; no firm D call. CDR3 length: 16 residues. CDR1 SGHTA and CDR2 FQGNSA come from the germline V gene. With 1 base removed from V and 1 base from J, the gap between germline ends came to 11 bases. The CDR3 nucleotides are TGTGCCAGCAGCTTAGTATCCCGTGGGTCCTACAATGAGCAGTTCTTC. This codes for CASSLVSRGSYNEQFF.

In its sample, this clone was seen a few times. This chain uses TRBV7-8 with TRBJ2-3, with TRBD2 identical over 8 bases. The length of the CDR3 is 14 residues. After removal of 11 bases from V and 2 bases from J, the junction contained 9 bases not matched to a gene. CDR1 and CDR2 (germline): SGHVS, FQNEAQ. CDR3 DNA sequence: TGTGCCTCTCAGGCGGGGGGAACCACAGATACGCAGTATTTT. Translating it yields CASQAGGTTDTQYF.

This clone was seen only a few times. V is TRBV7-9 and J is TRBJ1-1; D call uncertain. V dropped 3 bases and J dropped 1 base, with 6 bases sitting between them. From germline, CDR1 is SEHNR and CDR2 FQNEAQ (reference sequence). The length of the CDR3 is 13 residues. CDR3 sequence: CASSFSGNTEAFF. The CDR3 DNA is TGTGCCAGCAGCTTTTCAGGGAACACTGAAGCTTTCTTT.

The V call is TRBV9, the J call TRBJ2-2; 8 positions agree with TRBD1. The CDR3 is made up of 14 amino acids. V was pared by 3 bases and J by 6 bases, with 4 bases of the junction left unmatched. Germline CDR1 is SGDLS and CDR2 is YYNGEE. The CDR3 coding sequence is TGTGCCAGCAGCGCCCAGGGGGCGGCCGGGGAGCTGTTTTTT. This gives the protein CASSAQGAAGELFF.

The rearrangement joins TRBV6-5 to TRBJ1-4, with 7 bases lining up with TRBD1. The CDR3 sequence is 14 residues long. J gave up 5 bases and V 5 bases, and 5 bases lay outside the gene matches. Per the germline V gene, CDR1 is MNHEY and CDR2 is SVGAGI. The CDR3 coding sequence is TGTGCCAGCAGTACGGGACAGATAAATGAAAAACTGTTTTTT. Translating gives CASSTGQINEKLFF.

J is TRBJ2-6 and V is TRBV7-6; D is unclear. This CDR3 comprises 14 residues. The V end lost 4 bases, the J end lost 4 bases, and 8 bases lay between the germline ends. Germline V gives CDR1 SGHVS, CDR2 FNYEAQ. CDR3 sequence reads: CASSSGDGANVLTF. DNA of the CDR3: TGTGCCAGCAGCTCGGGCGACGGGGCCAACGTCCTGACTTTC.

This chain links TRBV2 with TRBJ1-1; the match to TRBD1 covers 7 bases. V lost 8 bases, J lost 4 bases, and 10 bases stayed unmatched. Germline loops: CDR1 SNHLY, CDR2 FYNNEI. The CDR3 has 14 amino acids. This CDR3 reads CASCQQGPSTEAFF. CDR3 nucleotide sequence: TGTGCCAGCTGCCAACAGGGGCCGAGCACTGAAGCTTTCTTT. Full variable domain (outside the CDR3, taken from reference TRBV2 and TRBJ1-1): EPEVTQTPSHQVTQMGQEVILRCVPISNHLYFYWYRQILGQKVEFLVSFYNNEISEKSEIFDDQFSVERPDGSNFTLKIRSTKLEDSAMYFCASCQQGPSTEAFFGQGTRLTVV.

The V and J genes are TRBV11-3 and TRBJ2-7, with no clear D. The CDR3 loop spans 14 amino acids. The germline V and J ends were trimmed by 6 bases and 4 bases, with 16 bases remaining between them. Germline V gene sequence: CDR1 SGHNT, CDR2 YENEEA. The CDR3 protein is CASSPTRWGYEQYF. The CDR3 DNA reads TGTGCCAGCAGTCCAACCCGGTGGGGATACGAGCAGTACTTC.

V and J are TRBV5-1 and TRBJ1-1; weak D call: TRBD1 (5 bases). Trimming removed 0 bases at V and 0 bases at J, with 6 bases between. CDR3 length: 14 amino acids. Germline V gene sequence: CDR1 SGHRS, CDR2 YFSETQ. The CDR3 region is CASSLGTLNTEAFF. The DNA of the CDR3 is TGCGCCAGCAGCTTGGGGACATTGAACACTGAAGCTTTCTTT.

The rearrangement links TRBV9 to TRBJ2-1; a weak D match, TRBD2 (6 bases). Germline CDR1 and CDR2: SGDLS and YYNGEE. V was clipped by 0 bases and J by 0 bases, with 10 bases between them. CDR3 size: 16 residues. CDR3 nucleotide sequence: TGTGCCAGCAGCGTAGCGGCGGGGAGCTCCTACAATGAGCAGTTCTTC. Translated: CASSVAAGSSYNEQFF.

V usage is TRBV6-6 and J usage is TRBJ1-4, with TRBD1 identical over 7 bases. Germline V lookup: CDR1 MNHNY, CDR2 SVGAGI (reference sequence). Unmatched junction bases numbered 3, after V lost 6 bases and J lost 2 bases. The CDR3 sequence is 14 residues long. The CDR3 reads CASSRTGTNEKLFF. CDR3 DNA: TGTGCCAGCAGCAGGACAGGCACTAATGAAAAACTGTTTTTT.

This chain uses TRBV5-1 with TRBJ2-7; the D gene could be TRBD1 or TRBD2 (7 bases each). Per germline, CDR1 SGHRS and CDR2 YFSETQ. V dropped 4 bases and J dropped 5 bases, with 22 bases sitting between them. The CDR3 totals 16 residues. Written as DNA, the CDR3 is TGCGCCAGCAGCCACCAGGGGGGGGGCGGAGGCCACGAGCAGTACTTC. The encoded protein is CASSHQGGGGGHEQYF.

The rearrangement links TRBV6-5 to TRBJ2-7; D is unresolved. This CDR3 contains 15 residues. Trimming removed 5 bases from V and 2 bases from J, with 16 bases in between. The germline V gene encodes CDR1 MNHEY and CDR2 SVGAGI. The CDR3 loop is CASSPTSVRTYEQYF. The CDR3 DNA follows: TGTGCCAGCAGTCCAACATCGGTACGTACCTACGAGCAGTACTTC.

This chain joins TRBV15 and TRBJ1-5; D uncertain. CDR1 and CDR2 (germline): LNHNV, YYDKDF (reference sequence). The CDR3 totals 14 residues. V was clipped by 6 bases and J by 7 bases, with 16 bases between them. The CDR3 loop reads CATSLGRGEQPQHF. CDR3 coding DNA: TGTGCCACCAGTTTAGGGCGCGGGGAGCAGCCCCAGCATTTT.

The rearrangement joins TRBV7-3 to TRBJ2-3; the match to TRBD2 covers 14 bases. J lost 7 bases, V lost 5 bases, and 8 bases had no gene match. Germline values: CDR1 SGHTA, CDR2 FQGTGA. The CDR3 has 16 residues. The CDR3 sequence is CASSRRGLAGANTQYF. For the CDR3, the DNA is TGTGCCAGCAGCCGCCGGGGACTAGCGGGAGCGAATACGCAGTATTTT.

About this clone itself: This specimen includes other DNA sequences encoding the same CDR3. The CDR3 DNA sequence: TGTGCCAGCAGCTTGGTGGGGCGGGGGCGATTTTTGTACACTGAAGCTTTCTTT. As protein: CASSLVGRGRFLYTEAFF. The chain is built from TRBV5-6 and TRBJ1-1; D is possibly TRBD1 (6 bases). Trimming shortened V by 0 bases and J by 3 bases, and 21 bases separated the two germline ends. From germline, CDR1 is SGHDT and CDR2 YYEEEE. CDR3 length: 18 residues.

This clone was seen a few times. The rearrangement joins TRBV14 to TRBJ2-5; D gene unclear. Trimming cost V 4 bases and J 5 bases, with 8 bases left between them. Germline V gives CDR1 SGHDN, CDR2 FVKESK. The CDR3 runs to 12 residues. CDR3 DNA: TGTGCCAGCAGCCTGATCCACGAGACCCAGTACTTC. It is translated as CASSLIHETQYF.

The rearrangement links TRBV19 to TRBJ2-5; TRBD1 might be the D (7 bases). With the DNA end fitting TRBJ2-7 better, the J assignment may be wrong. The CDR3 loop spans 14 amino acids. Germline CDR1 is LNHDA and CDR2 is SQIVND (reference sequence). The CDR3 region has the DNA TGTGCCAGTAGGTCTAGAGGGACAGCGGGCGAGCAGTACTTC. Residues: CASRSRGTAGEQYF.

CDR3: CASGIGTASEQFF. The CDR3 coding sequence is TGTGCCAGCGGAATAGGGACAGCCAGTGAGCAGTTCTTC. This chain joins TRBV11-3 and TRBJ2-1; TRBD1 aligns across 7 bases. In germline, CDR1 is SGHNT, CDR2 YENEEA. V shed 8 bases, J shed 9 bases, and the junction held 10 bases outside the gene matches. This CDR3 spans 13 amino acids. Full variable domain (remainder filled in from reference TRBV11-3 and TRBJ2-1): EAGVVQSPRYKIIEKKQPVAFWCNPISGHNTLYWYLQNLGQGPELLIRYENEEAVDDSQLPKDRFSAERLKGVDSTLKIQPAELGDSAVYLCASGIGTASEQFFGPGTRLTVL.

The chain employs TRBV5-6 and TRBJ1-5; TRBD1 is a possible D gene (5 bases). This CDR3 comprises 16 residues. V was clipped by 1 base and J by 0 bases, with 11 bases between them. The V gene's germline CDR1 is SGHDT and CDR2 YYEEEE. CDR3 in amino acids: CASSLTGMNSNQPQHF. The DNA of the CDR3 is TGTGCCAGCAGCTTGACAGGAATGAATAGCAATCAGCCCCAGCATTTT.

V is TRBV19 and J is TRBJ1-2, with D possibly matching TRBD1 (5 bases). This CDR3 is built from 13 residues. Germline V gene data show CDR1 as LNHDA and CDR2 as SQIVND (reference sequence). V lost 6 bases to trimming and J lost 4 bases, with 12 bases between them. CDR3 residues: CASRDSGSYGYTF. DNA for the CDR3: TGTGCCAGTAGGGACTCAGGGAGCTATGGCTACACCTTC.

This sequence joins TRBV7-3 and TRBJ2-1; 8 bases are a match to TRBD2. J was trimmed by 3 bases and V by 5 bases; bases with no gene match: 12. CDR1 is SGHTA, CDR2 FQGTGA, per germline. CDR3 size: 17 residues. The CDR3 spells CASSPPDAGGNYNEQFF. Written as DNA, the CDR3 is TGTGCCAGCAGCCCTCCTGACGCGGGAGGCAACTACAATGAGCAGTTCTTC.

The chain links TRBV9 to TRBJ2-6, with 7 bases lining up with TRBD1. V dropped 8 bases and J dropped 4; count of bases not matched to a gene: 6. The CDR3 runs to 14 residues. From germline, CDR1 is SGDLS and CDR2 YYNGEE. The CDR3 reads CASMRGRGANVLTF. CDR3 bases: TGTGCCAGTATGAGGGGGCGCGGGGCCAACGTCCTGACTTTC.

This clone turned up a few times. This chain connects TRBV19 to TRBJ1-2; possible D gene TRBD1, 6 bases. The V and J ends lost 3 bases and 7 bases respectively, with 12 bases between them. CDR3 length: 13 residues. CDR1 is LNHDA and CDR2 is SQIVND in the germline V gene (reference sequence). The DNA of the CDR3 is TGTGCCAGTAGTATGGCGGCAGGGGTTGGCTACACCTTC. Amino acids: CASSMAAGVGYTF.

The chain uses TRBV30 and TRBJ2-3; 8 bases are shared with TRBD1. The junction had 6 bases not matched to a gene; V was cut back by 4 bases and J by 6 bases. Germline V gene lookup returns CDR1 GTSNPN and CDR2 SVGIG (reference sequence). This CDR3 region has 13 residues. Here the CDR3 reads CAWIMTGADTQYF. CDR3 bases: TGTGCCTGGATAATGACAGGGGCGGATACGCAGTATTTT.

V usage is TRBV28 and J usage is TRBJ2-6, with TRBD1 as a possible D gene (5 bases). Germline CDR1 MDHEN, CDR2 SYDVKM. This CDR3 has 14 amino acids. In nucleotides, the CDR3 is TGTGGCGCAGGGCGGTACTCTGGGGCCAACGTCCTGACTTTC. Its translation: CGAGRYSGANVLTF.

This rearrangement joins TRBV5-8 to TRBJ1-1; possible D gene TRBD1, 6 bases. The V end was cut by 2 bases, the J end by 5 bases, with 16 bases between. The CDR3 loop spans 15 amino acids. From germline, CDR1 is SGHTS and CDR2 YDEGEE. The CDR3: CASSLTGLVRTEAFF. The DNA for the CDR3 is TGTGCCAGCAGCTTAACAGGGCTAGTACGAACTGAAGCTTTCTTT.

This clone has just one count. The J gene is TRBJ1-5, the V gene TRBV19; TRBD1 aligns across 10 bases. The germline CDR1 and CDR2 sequences are LNHDA and SQIVND (reference sequence). There are 16 residues in the CDR3. J lost 7 bases, V lost 1 base, and 7 bases had no gene match. The CDR3 DNA follows: TGTGCCAGTAGTATAGGGTGGACAGGGGGTAGCCAGCCCCAGCATTTT. Encoded protein: CASSIGWTGGSQPQHF.